Presented here are 5 T cell receptor beta chains from one specimen sequenced in a study of T-cell reconstitution after alpha-beta-depleted transplantation in children. Unique molecular identifiers were used to barcode this TCRbeta library. Each CDR3 protein gets one entry after TCRdb re-called the PCR reads with MiXCR. Altogether about 7,700 distinct CDR3 sequences are present, 10% to 15% being singletons, with the ten largest covering almost 50%. The sequencing here drew on PBMCs, mostly from graft donor cells, taken 60 days after TCRalphabeta/CD19-depleted stem cell transplant. The receptor source for this set is a patient aged 2 to 9 who had a stem cell transplant for inherited bone marrow failure, so the T cells may come from the graft donor.

This clonotype was seen repeatedly, ten times or more. The chain uses TRBV28 and TRBJ2-7, with TRBD1 as a possible D gene (6 bases). The CDR3 runs to 13 residues. V lost 6 bases to trimming and J lost 1 base, with 10 bases between them. Germline CDR1 and CDR2: MDHEN and SYDVKM. CDR3 sequence reads: CASRDRPSYEQYF. In DNA form, the CDR3 reads TGTGCCAGCAGGGACAGACCTTCCTACGAGCAGTACTTC. The whole variable domain, remainder taken from reference TRBV28 and TRBJ2-7, is DVKVTQSSRYLVKRTGEKVFLECVQDMDHENMFWYRQDPGLGLRLIYFSYDVKMKEKGDIPEGYSVSREKKERFSLILESASTNQTSMYLCASRDRPSYEQYFGPGTRLTVT.

This clonotype came up many times. This sequence joins TRBV24-1 and TRBJ2-1, with D possibly being TRBD1 or TRBD2 (5 bases each). The V gene's germline CDR1 is KGHDR and CDR2 SFDVKD. This CDR3 has 15 residues. Trimming took off 6 bases at V and 7 bases at J, with 18 bases between the two ends. The CDR3 region is CATSQPGDGLNEQFF. Here the CDR3 DNA reads TGTGCCACCAGTCAGCCTGGGGACGGTCTAAATGAGCAGTTCTTC.

This clonotype has at least ten counts. This chain uses TRBV11-2 with TRBJ2-5, with 12 bases aligning to TRBD2. From germline, CDR1 is SGHAT and CDR2 FQNNGV. The CDR3 loop spans 15 amino acids. J was trimmed by 2 bases and V by 3 bases; bases with no gene match: 1. The CDR3 is CASSFTSGGQETQYF. CDR3 bases: TGTGCCAGCAGCTTCACTAGCGGGGGGCAAGAGACCCAGTACTTC.

This clonotype occurred many times. The chain recombines TRBV13 with TRBJ2-7; D could derive from TRBD1 or TRBD2 (5 bases each). This CDR3 spans 16 amino acids. Germline V gene sequence: CDR1 PRHDT, CDR2 FYEKMQ (reference sequence). V lost 6 bases to trimming and J lost 3 bases, with 21 bases between them. The CDR3 reads CASSYNEGWGNYEQYF. The DNA for the CDR3 is TGTGCCAGCAGTTATAACGAGGGTTGGGGGAACTACGAGCAGTACTTC. Based on the CDR3 plus reference TRBV13 and TRBJ2-7, the full variable domain is AAGVIQSPRHLIKEKRETATLKCYPIPRHDTVYWYQQGPGQDPQFLISFYEKMQSDKGSIPDRFSAQQFSDYHSELNMSSLELGDSALYFCASSYNEGWGNYEQYFGPGTRLTVT.

In its sample, this clonotype was seen many times. V gene TRBV18 combines with J gene TRBJ1-1; D remains ambiguous. The length of the CDR3 is 15 residues. V was shortened by 3 bases and J by 0 bases, with 11 bases between the two germline ends. The germline CDR1 and CDR2 sequences are KGHSH and LQKENI. The chain's CDR3 is CASSPIAGMNTEAFF. The CDR3 nucleotides are TGTGCCAGCTCACCTATTGCCGGAATGAACACTGAAGCTTTCTTT. Together with reference TRBV18 and TRBJ1-1, the CDR3 gives the full variable domain: NAGVMQNPRHLVRRRGQEARLRCSPMKGHSHVYWYRQLPEEGLKFMVYLQKENIIDESGMPKERFSAEFPKEGPSILRIQQVVRGDSAAYFCASSPIAGMNTEAFFGQGTRLTVV.